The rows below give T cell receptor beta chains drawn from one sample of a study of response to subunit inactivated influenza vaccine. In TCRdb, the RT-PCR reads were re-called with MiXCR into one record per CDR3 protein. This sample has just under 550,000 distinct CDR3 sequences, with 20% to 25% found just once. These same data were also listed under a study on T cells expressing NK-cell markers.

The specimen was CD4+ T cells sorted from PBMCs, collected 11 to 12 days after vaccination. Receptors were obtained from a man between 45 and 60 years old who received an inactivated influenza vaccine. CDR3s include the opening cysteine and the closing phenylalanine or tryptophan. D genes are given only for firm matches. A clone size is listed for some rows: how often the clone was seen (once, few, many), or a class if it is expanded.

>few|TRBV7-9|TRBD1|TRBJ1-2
TGTGCCAGCAGCTTAGAAGCAGGGGGTGCCTATGGCTACACCTTC
CASSLEAGGAYGYTF
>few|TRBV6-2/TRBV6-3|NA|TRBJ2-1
TGTGCCAGCAGATGGGCCGAGGGTTTGATCTTC
CASRWAEGLIF
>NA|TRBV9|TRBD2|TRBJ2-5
TGTGCCAGCAGCCCCAGCAGGACTAGCGGGAGTCAAGAGACCCAGTACTTC
CASSPSRTSGSQETQYF
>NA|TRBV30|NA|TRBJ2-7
TGTGCCTGGAGGACAGACAGGAGTTTCAACGAGCAGTACTTC
CAWRTDRSFNEQYF
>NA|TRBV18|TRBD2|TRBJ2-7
TGTGCCAGCTCACCACAGGCGTCGCTAGCGGGAGGTGAGCAGTACTTC
CASSPQASLAGGEQYF
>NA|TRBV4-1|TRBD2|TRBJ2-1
TGCGCCAGCAGCCAAGCCACGATACGAGAGGGACTAGCGGGGAATTGGGAGCAGTTCTTC
CASSQATIREGLAGNWEQFF
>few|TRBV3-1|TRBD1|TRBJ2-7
TGTGCCAGCAGCCGACAGGGGTTCTACGAGCAGTACTTC
CASSRQGFYEQYF
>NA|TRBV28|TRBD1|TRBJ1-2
TGTGCCAGCAGTGCCGGGACAGGGGCTCACTATGGCTACACCTTC
CASSAGTGAHYGYTF
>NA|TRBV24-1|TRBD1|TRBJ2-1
TGTGCCACCAGTAAAAAAGAAGGGACAGGCTTTTACAATGAGCAGTTCTTC
CATSKKEGTGFYNEQFF
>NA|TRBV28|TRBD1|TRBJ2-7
TGTGCCAGCAGGTACCGGGACAGGGGCTACGAGCAGTACTTC
CASRYRDRGYEQYF
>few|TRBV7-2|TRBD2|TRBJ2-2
TGTGCCAGCAGAGATTCTAGCGGGAGAATCCGCGGGGAGCTGTTTTTT
CASRDSSGRIRGELFF
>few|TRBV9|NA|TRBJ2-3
TGTGCCAGCAGCGTAGGGGGACAACGGTCCACAGATACGCAGTATTTT
CASSVGGQRSTDTQYF
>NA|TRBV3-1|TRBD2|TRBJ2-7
TGTGCCAGCAGCCAAGTCTCTAGCGGGACCCACGAGCAGTACTTC
CASSQVSSGTHEQYF
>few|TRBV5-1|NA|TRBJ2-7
TGCGCCAGCAGCTTGGTTTTGGCCGACCGCGAGCAGTACTTC
CASSLVLADREQYF
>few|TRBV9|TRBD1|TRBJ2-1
TGTGCCAGCAGCGTAGGGCCGCCGGACAGGGGATCGGGTGAGCAGTTCTTC
CASSVGPPDRGSGEQFF
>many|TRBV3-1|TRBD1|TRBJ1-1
TGTGCCAGCAGCCAAGAAACTGGACAGGGTTCCGGTGAAGCTTTCTTT
CASSQETGQGSGEAFF
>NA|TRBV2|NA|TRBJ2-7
TGTGCCAGCAGACCCCTGGGGGGGCTGACCTACGAGCAGTACTTC
CASRPLGGLTYEQYF
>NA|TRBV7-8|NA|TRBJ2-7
TGTGCCAGCAGCCCAATGACAGGCTACGAGCAGTACTTC
CASSPMTGYEQYF
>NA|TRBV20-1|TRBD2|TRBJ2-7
TGCAGTGCTAAGCGGGAGGCAGAATACGAGCAGTACTTC
CSAKREAEYEQYF
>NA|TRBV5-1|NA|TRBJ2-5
TGCGCCAGCAGCTTGAAGGCAGCCTCCTCTGGAGAGACCCAGTACTTC
CASSLKAASSGETQYF
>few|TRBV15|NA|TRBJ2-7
TGTGCCACCAGCCCGGTAGCTTTCTACGAGCAGTACTTC
CATSPVAFYEQYF
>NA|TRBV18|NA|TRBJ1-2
TGTGCCAGCTCCCAACGTTCGGCAGGCCATAACTATGGCTACACCTTC
CASSQRSAGHNYGYTF
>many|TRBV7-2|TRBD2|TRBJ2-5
TGTGCCAGCAGCTTGGTAGCGGGGACGCGGGAGACCCAGTACTTC
CASSLVAGTRETQYF
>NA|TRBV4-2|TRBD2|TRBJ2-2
TGTGCCAGCAGCCAAGTTGGGGGAGGGCTCCTCGCGAACACCGGGGAGCTGTTTTTT
CASSQVGGGLLANTGELFF
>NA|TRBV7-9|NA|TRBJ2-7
TGTGCCAGCAGCCCAGACCTGACAGGTTCCGAGCAGTACTTC
CASSPDLTGSEQYF
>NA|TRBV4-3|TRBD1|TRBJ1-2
TGCGCCAGCAGCCAAACTGACAGGGTTTACTATGGCTACACCTTC
CASSQTDRVYYGYTF
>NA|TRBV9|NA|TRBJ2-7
TGTGCCAGCAGCGTCGGAATCTCCTACGAGCAGTACTTC
CASSVGISYEQYF
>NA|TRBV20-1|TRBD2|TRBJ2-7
TGCTGTGCTAGAGCTCGGACTAGCGGGGGTTCCTACGAGCAGTACTTC
CCARARTSGGSYEQYF
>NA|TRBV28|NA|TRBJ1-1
TGTGCCAGCAGTTTACCGCGGGGCCAGAACACTGAAGCTTTCTTT
CASSLPRGQNTEAFF